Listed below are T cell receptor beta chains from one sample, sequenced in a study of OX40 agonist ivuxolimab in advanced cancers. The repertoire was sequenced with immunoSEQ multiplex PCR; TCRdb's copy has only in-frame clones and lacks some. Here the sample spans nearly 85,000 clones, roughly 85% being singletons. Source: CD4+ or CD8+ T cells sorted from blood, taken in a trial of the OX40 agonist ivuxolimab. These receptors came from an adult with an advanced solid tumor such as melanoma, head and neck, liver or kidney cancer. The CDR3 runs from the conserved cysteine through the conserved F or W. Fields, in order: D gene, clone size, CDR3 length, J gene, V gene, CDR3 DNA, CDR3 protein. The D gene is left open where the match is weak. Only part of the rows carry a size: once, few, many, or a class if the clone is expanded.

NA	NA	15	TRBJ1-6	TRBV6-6	TGTGCCAGTTCGACAAGCCCAGCCAGTAATTCACCCCTCCACTTT	CASSTSPASNSPLHF
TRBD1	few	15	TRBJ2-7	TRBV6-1	TGTGCCAGCAGTCGCCGCGGGACAGGGGTTCAGTGGGGGTACTTC	CASSRRGTGVQWGYF
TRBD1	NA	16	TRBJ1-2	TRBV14	TGTGCCAGCAGCCAGCGATTCGCAGGGGGGTACTATGGCTACACCTTC	CASSQRFAGGYYGYTF
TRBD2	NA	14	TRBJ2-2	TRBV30	TGTGCCTGGAGTGGGACTAGTTTGACCGGGGAGCTGTTTTTT	CAWSGTSLTGELFF
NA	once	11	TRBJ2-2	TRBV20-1	TGCAGTGCTGACAGGACCGGGGAGCTGTTTTTT	CSADRTGELFF
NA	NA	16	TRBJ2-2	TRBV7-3	TGTGCCAGCAGCTTAACCGCCCGGGGGGCGGACGGGGAGCTGTTTTTT	CASSLTARGADGELFF
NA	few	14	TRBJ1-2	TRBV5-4	TGTGCCAGCACCTCAGGGGCAGAATTGTATGGCTACACCTTC	CASTSGAELYGYTF
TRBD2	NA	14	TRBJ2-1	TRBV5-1	TGCGCCAGCAGGACTAGCGGGGGATACAATGAGCAGTTCTTC	CASRTSGGYNEQFF
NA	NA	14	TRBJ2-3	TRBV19	TGTGCCAGTAGTATAGCCGCCGGGACAGATACGCAGTATTTT	CASSIAAGTDTQYF
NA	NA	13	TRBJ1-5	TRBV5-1	TGCGCCAGCAGTCAGGACGGAGATCAGCCCCAGCATTTT	CASSQDGDQPQHF
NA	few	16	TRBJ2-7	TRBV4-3	TGCGCCAGCAGCCAAGATTCGAGACTAGAGACCTACGAGCAGTACTTC	CASSQDSRLETYEQYF
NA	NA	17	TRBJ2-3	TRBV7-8	TGTGCCAGCAGCTTAGATGTTTTAGGACGAAGCACAGATACGCAGTATTTT	CASSLDVLGRSTDTQYF
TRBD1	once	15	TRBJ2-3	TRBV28	TGTGCCAGCAGTAGACAGGGTGATGGGACAGATACGCAGTATTTT	CASSRQGDGTDTQYF
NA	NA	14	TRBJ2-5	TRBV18	TGTGCCAGCTCACCACAGGGACAAGGGGAGACCCAGTACTTC	CASSPQGQGETQYF
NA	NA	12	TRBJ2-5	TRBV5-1	TGCGCCAGCGGTCTAGGGGAAGAGACCCAGTACTTC	CASGLGEETQYF
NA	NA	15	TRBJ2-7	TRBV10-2	TGCGCCAGCAGTGACTGGTACCAGAGCTCCTACGAGCAGTACTTC	CASSDWYQSSYEQYF
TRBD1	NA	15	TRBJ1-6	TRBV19	TGTGCCAGTAGTCGGGACAGGGCTTGGAATTCACCCCTCCACTTT	CASSRDRAWNSPLHF
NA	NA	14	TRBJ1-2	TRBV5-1	TGCGCCAGCAGCTCAGCTCAGGGTTCAGTTGGCTACACCTTC	CASSSAQGSVGYTF